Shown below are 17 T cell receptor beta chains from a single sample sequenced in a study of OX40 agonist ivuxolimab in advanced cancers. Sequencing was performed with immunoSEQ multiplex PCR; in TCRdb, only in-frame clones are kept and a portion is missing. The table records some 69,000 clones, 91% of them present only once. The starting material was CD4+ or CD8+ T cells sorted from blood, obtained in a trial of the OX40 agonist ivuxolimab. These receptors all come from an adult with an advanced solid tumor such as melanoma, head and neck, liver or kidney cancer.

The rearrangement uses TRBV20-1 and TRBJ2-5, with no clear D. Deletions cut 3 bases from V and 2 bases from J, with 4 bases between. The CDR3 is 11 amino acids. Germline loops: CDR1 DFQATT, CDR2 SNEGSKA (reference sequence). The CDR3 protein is CSARTQETQYF. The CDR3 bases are TGCAGTGCTAGGACACAAGAGACCCAGTACTTC.

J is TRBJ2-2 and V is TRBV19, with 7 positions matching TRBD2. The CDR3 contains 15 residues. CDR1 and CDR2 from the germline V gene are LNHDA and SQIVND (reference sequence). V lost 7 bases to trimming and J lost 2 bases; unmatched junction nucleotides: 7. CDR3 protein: CASNPSGINTGELFF. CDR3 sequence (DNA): TGTGCCAGTAACCCTAGCGGAATAAACACCGGGGAGCTGTTTTTT.

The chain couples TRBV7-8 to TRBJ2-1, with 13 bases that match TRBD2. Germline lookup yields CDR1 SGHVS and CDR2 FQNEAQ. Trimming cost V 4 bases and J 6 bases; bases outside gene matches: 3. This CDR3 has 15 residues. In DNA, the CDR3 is TGTGCCAGCAGCTCAGGACTAGCGGGAGTCAATGAGCAGTTCTTC. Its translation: CASSSGLAGVNEQFF.

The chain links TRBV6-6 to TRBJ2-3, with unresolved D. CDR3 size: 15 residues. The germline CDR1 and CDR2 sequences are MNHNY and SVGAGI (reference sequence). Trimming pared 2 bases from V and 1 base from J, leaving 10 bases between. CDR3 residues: CASSYRQRGTDTQYF. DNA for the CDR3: TGTGCCAGCAGTTACCGGCAAAGAGGCACAGATACGCAGTATTTT.

CDR3 in DNA: TGTGCCAGCAGTGACGGGGTGGCTAGCACAGATACGCAGTATTTT. Its protein is CASSDGVASTDTQYF. The chain couples TRBV6-4 to TRBJ2-3; no firm D call. V gave up 2 bases and J gave up 0 bases, with 9 bases separating them. The CDR3 length is 15 residues. The V gene's germline CDR1 is MRHNA and CDR2 SNTAGT.

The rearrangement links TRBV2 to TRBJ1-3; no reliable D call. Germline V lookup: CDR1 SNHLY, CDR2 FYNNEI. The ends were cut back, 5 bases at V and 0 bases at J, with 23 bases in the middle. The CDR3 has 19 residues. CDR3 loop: CASSYIERSSFSSGNTIYF. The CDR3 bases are TGTGCCAGCAGTTATATAGAGCGCTCTTCGTTCAGCTCTGGAAACACCATATATTTT.

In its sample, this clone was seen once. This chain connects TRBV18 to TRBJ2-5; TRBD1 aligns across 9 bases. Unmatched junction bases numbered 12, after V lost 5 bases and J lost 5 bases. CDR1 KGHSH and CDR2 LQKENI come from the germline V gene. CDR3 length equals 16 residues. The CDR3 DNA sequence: TGTGCCAGCTCATTGACCGAACAGGGGGCGATGGAGACCCAGTACTTC. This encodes CASSLTEQGAMETQYF.

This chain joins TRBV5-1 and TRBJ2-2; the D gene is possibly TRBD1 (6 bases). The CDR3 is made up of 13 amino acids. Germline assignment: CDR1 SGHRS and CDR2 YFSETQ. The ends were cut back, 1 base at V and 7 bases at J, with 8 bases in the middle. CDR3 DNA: TGCGCCAGCAGCTTGCAGGGGAACGGGGAGCTGTTTTTT. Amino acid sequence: CASSLQGNGELFF. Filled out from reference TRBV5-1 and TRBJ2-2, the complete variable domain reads KAGVTQTPRYLIKTRGQQVTLSCSPISGHRSVSWYQQTPGQGLQFLFEYFSETQRNKGNFPGRFSGRQFSNSRSEMNVSTLELGDSALYLCASSLQGNGELFFGEGSRLTVL.

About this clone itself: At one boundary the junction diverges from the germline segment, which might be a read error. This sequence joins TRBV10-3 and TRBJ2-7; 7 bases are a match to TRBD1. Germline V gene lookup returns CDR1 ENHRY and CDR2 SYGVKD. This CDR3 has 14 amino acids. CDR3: CAICDRGLSYEQYF. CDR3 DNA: TGTGCCATCTGTGATAGGGGGCTTTCCTACGAGCAGTACTTC.

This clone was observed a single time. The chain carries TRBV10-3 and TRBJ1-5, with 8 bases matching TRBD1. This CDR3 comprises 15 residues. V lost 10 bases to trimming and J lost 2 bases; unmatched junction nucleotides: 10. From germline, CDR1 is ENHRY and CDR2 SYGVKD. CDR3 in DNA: TGTGCCACCAGGGGGGGGACAGGACGCAATCAGCCCCAGCATTTT. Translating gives CATRGGTGRNQPQHF.

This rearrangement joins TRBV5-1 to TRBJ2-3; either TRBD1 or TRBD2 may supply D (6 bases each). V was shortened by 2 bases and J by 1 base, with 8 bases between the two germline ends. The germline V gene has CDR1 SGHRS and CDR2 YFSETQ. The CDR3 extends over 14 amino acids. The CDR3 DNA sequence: TGCGCCAGCAGCTTACGGGGGCGCACAGATACGCAGTATTTT. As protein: CASSLRGRTDTQYF. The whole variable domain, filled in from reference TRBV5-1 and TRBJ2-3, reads KAGVTQTPRYLIKTRGQQVTLSCSPISGHRSVSWYQQTPGQGLQFLFEYFSETQRNKGNFPGRFSGRQFSNSRSEMNVSTLELGDSALYLCASSLRGRTDTQYFGPGTRLTVL.

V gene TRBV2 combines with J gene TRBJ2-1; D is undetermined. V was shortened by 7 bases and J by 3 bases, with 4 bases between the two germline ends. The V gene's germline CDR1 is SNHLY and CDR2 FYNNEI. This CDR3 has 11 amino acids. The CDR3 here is CASNGYNEQFF. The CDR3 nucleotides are TGTGCCAGCAATGGCTACAATGAGCAGTTCTTC.

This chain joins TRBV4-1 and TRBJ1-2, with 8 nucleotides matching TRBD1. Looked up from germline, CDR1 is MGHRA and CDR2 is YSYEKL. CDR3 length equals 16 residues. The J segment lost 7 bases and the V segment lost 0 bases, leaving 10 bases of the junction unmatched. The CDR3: CASSQETAGGAGGYTF. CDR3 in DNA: TGCGCCAGCAGCCAAGAAACGGCAGGGGGCGCGGGTGGCTACACCTTC.

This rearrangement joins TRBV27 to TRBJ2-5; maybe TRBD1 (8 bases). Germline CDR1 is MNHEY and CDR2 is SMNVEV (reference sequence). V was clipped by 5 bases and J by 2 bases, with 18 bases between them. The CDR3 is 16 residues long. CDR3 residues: CASSPRTGRGQETQYF. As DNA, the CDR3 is TGTGCCAGCAGTCCCAGGACAGGGAGGGGACAAGAGACCCAGTACTTC.

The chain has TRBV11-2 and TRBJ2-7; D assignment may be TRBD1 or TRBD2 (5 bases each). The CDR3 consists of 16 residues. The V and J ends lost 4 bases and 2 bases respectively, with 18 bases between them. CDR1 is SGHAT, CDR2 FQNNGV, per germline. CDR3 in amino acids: CASSSRPGTGPYEQYF. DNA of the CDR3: TGTGCCAGCAGCTCACGACCCGGGACCGGACCCTACGAGCAGTACTTC.

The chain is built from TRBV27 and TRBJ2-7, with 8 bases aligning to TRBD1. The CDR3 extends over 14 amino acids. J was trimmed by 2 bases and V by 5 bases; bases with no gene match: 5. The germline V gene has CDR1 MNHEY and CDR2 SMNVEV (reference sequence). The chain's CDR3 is CASSNDRGPYEQYF. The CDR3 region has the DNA TGTGCCAGCAGTAATGACAGGGGCCCCTACGAGCAGTACTTC.

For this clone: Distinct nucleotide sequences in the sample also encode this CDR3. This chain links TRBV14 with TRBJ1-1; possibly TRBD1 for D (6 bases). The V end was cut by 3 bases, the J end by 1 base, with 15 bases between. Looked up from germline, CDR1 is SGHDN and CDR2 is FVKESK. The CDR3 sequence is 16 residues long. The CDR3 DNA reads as TGTGCCAGCAGCCAGGATCGACAGGTCTGGAACACTGAAGCTTTCTTT. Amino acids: CASSQDRQVWNTEAFF.